This is a list of T cell receptor beta chains from one sample in a study of blood T cells in healthy people across ages. From the 5' RACE reads, TCRdb called clonotypes with MiXCR, one entry per CDR3 protein. The sample holds approximately 850,000 distinct CDR3 sequences, 55% to 75% seen once. The sequenced sample was blood. The receptors here all came from a man aged 25 to 40 in good health. Each CDR3 is given with its conserved first and last residue. The D gene is left open where the match is weak. Clone sizes are given selectively: once, few, many, or a class where the clone is expanded.

J gene | D gene | clone size | V gene | CDR3 DNA | CDR3 protein
TRBJ1-1 | NA | NA | TRBV6-5 | TGTGCCAGCAGTTACTCTGCGGGCTACGCTTTCTTT | CASSYSAGYAFF
TRBJ2-5 | NA | NA | TRBV12-3/TRBV12-4 | TGTGCCAGCAGCACAATCGGAGGGGGAGAAGAGACCCAGTACTTC | CASSTIGGGEETQYF
TRBJ1-2 | NA | NA | TRBV28 | TGTGCCAGCAGAGGGGGATTTTATGGCTACACCTTC | CASRGGFYGYTF
TRBJ2-1 | TRBD1 | NA | TRBV18 | TGTGCCAGCTCGTCGACAGGGTTTGAGCAGTTCTTC | CASSSTGFEQFF
TRBJ2-5 | TRBD2 | NA | TRBV4-1 | TGCGCCAGCAGCCTTGCGGGAGGGCAGCCAGGTCGGGAGACCCAGTACTTC | CASSLAGGQPGRETQYF
TRBJ1-2 | TRBD1 | few | TRBV7-2 | TGTGCCAGCAGCCACGGGACAGGGCGACTATGGGGCTACACCTTC | CASSHGTGRLWGYTF
TRBJ2-7 | NA | NA | TRBV29-1 | TGCAGCGTTGAAGATCCCGTGCTGGACGAGCAGTACTTC | CSVEDPVLDEQYF
TRBJ2-3 | NA | NA | TRBV2 | TGTGCCAGCAGCACGGGACGCCCCGGGGGTACGCAGTATTTT | CASSTGRPGGTQYF
TRBJ1-2 | NA | NA | TRBV20-1 | TGCAGTGCTAGAGTTTCGGGGAACTATGGCTACACCTTC | CSARVSGNYGYTF
TRBJ1-2 | NA | NA | TRBV7-2 | TGTGCCAGCAGCCGCAGTTCTTCGAGATATAACTATGACTACACCTTC | CASSRSSSRYNYDYTF
TRBJ2-5 | NA | NA | TRBV15 | TGTGCCACCAGCAGAGCCCGTGGTCAACCACGTGGGGGAGAAGGGCAAGAGACCCAGTACTTC | CATSRARGQPRGGEGQETQYF
TRBJ2-5 | NA | NA | TRBV20-1 | TGCAGTGCTTCCCGGAGGGCCCTTCACAATGAGCAGTACTTC | CSASRRALHNEQYF
TRBJ2-7 | NA | once | TRBV7-2 | TGTGCCAGCAGCTTATTTCTCGAGCAGTACTTC | CASSLFLEQYF
TRBJ1-2 | NA | NA | TRBV29-1 | TGCAGCGCGCGGGACGGGACGGACCCCCACTATGGCTACACCTTC | CSARDGTDPHYGYTF
TRBJ1-6 | NA | NA | TRBV20-1 | TGCAGTGCCAGGGACGACAGGCCCGATAATTCACCCCTCCACTTT | CSARDDRPDNSPLHF
TRBJ2-7 | TRBD1 | NA | TRBV4-3 | TGCGCCAGCAGCCAAGTGATAGGGACAGGGGGCCGCGAGCAGTACTTC | CASSQVIGTGGREQYF
TRBJ2-5 | NA | NA | TRBV20-1 | TGCAGTGCTCTTCCAACTAGAACGAGCGGGACCCAGTACTTC | CSALPTRTSGTQYF
TRBJ2-6 | NA | NA | TRBV20-1 | TGCAGTGCTAGAGAGTCTGGGGCCAACGTCCTGACTTTC | CSARESGANVLTF
TRBJ2-1 | TRBD2 | NA | TRBV2 | TGTGCCAGCAGTGAATGGGGCGGGAGCTCCTACAATGAGCAGTTCTTC | CASSEWGGSSYNEQFF
TRBJ2-3 | NA | NA | TRBV25-1 | TGTGCCAGCAGTCACAGCTACAAGGATACGCAGTATTTT | CASSHSYKDTQYF
TRBJ2-7 | TRBD1 | NA | TRBV7-2 | TGTGCCAGCAGCGTAACGGGACAGTCCTACGAGCAGTACTTC | CASSVTGQSYEQYF
TRBJ1-1 | NA | NA | TRBV6-2/TRBV6-3 | TGTGCCAGCAGCCCTATAAGGCTTCTTGGCATGAACACTGAAGCTTTCTTT | CASSPIRLLGMNTEAFF
TRBJ2-6 | NA | few | TRBV13 | TGTGCCAGCAGCTTAAGCGCGGGTGCTGGGGCCAACGTCCTGACTTTC | CASSLSAGAGANVLTF
TRBJ1-2 | NA | NA | TRBV5-1 | TGCGCCAGCAGCTTGGCAGGGAATGGCTACACCTTC | CASSLAGNGYTF
TRBJ1-2 | NA | NA | TRBV25-1 | TGTGCCAGCAAGGGTCCCTCGGGGGGCTACACCTTC | CASKGPSGGYTF
TRBJ1-6 | TRBD1 | NA | TRBV20-1 | TGCAGTGCTAGGCAGACCTACAGGGGTAATTCACCCCTCCACTTT | CSARQTYRGNSPLHF
TRBJ2-2 | NA | NA | TRBV25-1 | TGTGCCAGCAGTGAATCCGTCACGAACACCGGGGAGCTGTTTTTT | CASSESVTNTGELFF
TRBJ2-4 | TRBD2 | NA | TRBV20-1 | TGCAGTGCTAGTAGGGCTAGCGGAAACAAAAACATTCAGTACTTC | CSASRASGNKNIQYF
TRBJ2-4 | TRBD1 | NA | TRBV10-2 | TGCGCCAGCAGTTCCGGGACAGGGCTGAACATTCAGTACTTC | CASSSGTGLNIQYF
TRBJ2-5 | TRBD2 | NA | TRBV7-8 | TGTGCCAGCAGCTCGGGACTAACAGAGACCCAGTACTTC | CASSSGLTETQYF
TRBJ2-5 | NA | NA | TRBV27 | TGTGCCAGCAGTGTTGTCGCGCGAGAGACCCAGTACTTC | CASSVVARETQYF
TRBJ2-3 | NA | NA | TRBV7-9 | TGTGCCAGCAGCTTCTTAGTTGAGGGGTCCACAGATACGCAGTATTTT | CASSFLVEGSTDTQYF
TRBJ2-1 | TRBD2 | NA | TRBV7-9 | TGTGCCAGCAGCGACACTAGCGGGGACCACAATGAGCAGTTCTTC | CASSDTSGDHNEQFF
TRBJ2-5 | TRBD2 | NA | TRBV12-3/TRBV12-4 | TGTGCCAGCAGGGGGACTACGGAGACCCAGTACTTC | CASRGTTETQYF
TRBJ1-2 | NA | NA | TRBV3-1 | TGTGCCAGCAGCGGTCCGCAGGGCGGCGGCTACACCTTC | CASSGPQGGGYTF
TRBJ2-4 | NA | NA | TRBV4-2 | TGTGCCAGCAGCCAAGATCAGGTTCAGTACTTC | CASSQDQVQYF
TRBJ1-2 | NA | NA | TRBV4-2 | TGTGCCAGCAGCCAAGGAGTAGGGACTTATGGCTACACCTTC | CASSQGVGTYGYTF
TRBJ2-5 | NA | NA | TRBV29-1 | TGCAGCGTTGAAGCGGGGATCCAGTACTTC | CSVEAGIQYF
TRBJ2-1 | TRBD1 | NA | TRBV29-1 | TGCAGCGTTGAGGACAGGGGGCTACGGAATGAGCAGTTCTTC | CSVEDRGLRNEQFF
TRBJ1-5 | NA | NA | TRBV7-2 | TGTGCCAGCAGCTCCCCCGGGGGCAATCAGCCCCAGCATTTT | CASSSPGGNQPQHF
TRBJ2-7 | NA | NA | TRBV10-3 | TGTGCCATCAGTGAGGTTGGCTCCTACAATGAGCAGTACTTC | CAISEVGSYNEQYF
TRBJ2-7 | TRBD1 | NA | TRBV6-6 | TGTGCCAGCAGTCCCAGGACAGGGCAGGACTACGAGCAGTACTTC | CASSPRTGQDYEQYF
TRBJ2-3 | NA | NA | TRBV12-3/TRBV12-4 | TGTGCCAGCAGTGTCGGAGAATGGGCAGATACGCAGTATTTT | CASSVGEWADTQYF
TRBJ2-7 | NA | NA | TRBV6-5 | TGTGCCAGCAGCCAGGACCACTCCTACGAGCAGTACTTC | CASSQDHSYEQYF
TRBJ1-2 | NA | NA | TRBV21-1 | TGTGCCAGCAAAACACCCCGCAGGGTTTATGGCTACACCTTC | CASKTPRRVYGYTF
TRBJ1-2 | TRBD1 | NA | TRBV7-9 | TGTGCCACCACCGCAGGACAGGGAGGGGGGACTTACTATGGCTACACCTTC | CATTAGQGGGTYYGYTF
TRBJ2-5 | NA | NA | TRBV15 | TGTGCCACCAGCGCCCCCGAGGGATTTGGGCAGTACTTC | CATSAPEGFGQYF
TRBJ1-1 | NA | few | TRBV7-8 | TGTGCCAGCAGCTCCTTGGGGAACACTGAAGCTTTCTTT | CASSSLGNTEAFF
TRBJ2-1 | TRBD2 | NA | TRBV27 | TGTGCCAGCAGTTTGTTCAGCGGGAGGGCCTCCTACAATGAGCAGTTCTTC | CASSLFSGRASYNEQFF
TRBJ2-1 | NA | NA | TRBV28 | TGTGCCTGCAGGCCGCAGGGGGGGAATGAGCAGTTCTTC | CACRPQGGNEQFF
TRBJ2-7 | NA | once | TRBV9 | TGTGCCAGCAGCGAGGCAGGGCTGGACGAGCAGTACTTC | CASSEAGLDEQYF
TRBJ2-1 | TRBD2 | NA | TRBV20-1 | TGCAGTGCTAGATTACCCGGGAGGGCCTCCCATGAGCAGTTCTTC | CSARLPGRASHEQFF
TRBJ2-7 | TRBD2 | NA | TRBV15 | TGTGCCACCAGCCCTCTAGCGGGAGGATACGAGCAGTACTTC | CATSPLAGGYEQYF